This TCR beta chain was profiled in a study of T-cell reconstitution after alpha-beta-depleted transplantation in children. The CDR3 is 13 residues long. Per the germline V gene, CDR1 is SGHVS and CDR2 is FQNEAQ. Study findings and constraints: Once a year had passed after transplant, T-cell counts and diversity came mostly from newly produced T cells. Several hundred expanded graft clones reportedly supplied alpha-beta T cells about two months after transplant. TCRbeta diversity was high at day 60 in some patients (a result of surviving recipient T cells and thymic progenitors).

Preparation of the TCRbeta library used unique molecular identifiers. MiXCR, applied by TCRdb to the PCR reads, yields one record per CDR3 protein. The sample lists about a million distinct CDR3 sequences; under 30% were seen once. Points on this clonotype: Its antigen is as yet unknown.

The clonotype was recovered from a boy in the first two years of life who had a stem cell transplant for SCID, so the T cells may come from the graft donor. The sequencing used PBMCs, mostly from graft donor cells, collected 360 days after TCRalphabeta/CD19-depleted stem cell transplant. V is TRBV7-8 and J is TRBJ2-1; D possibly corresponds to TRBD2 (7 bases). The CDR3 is CVSGAGGLALKFF. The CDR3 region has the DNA TGTGTCTCCGGGGCCGGGGGGCTTGCGTTGAAGTTCTTC.